The rows below give T cell receptor beta chains drawn from one sample of a study of blood T cell repertoires in COVID-19. The protocol was immunoSEQ multiplex PCR, while the TCRdb copy is restricted to in-frame clones and leaves out a portion. Here the sample spans about 20,000 clones, approximately 90% being singletons. The sample was peripheral blood. The receptor source for this set is a woman between 55 and 75 years old with active COVID-19. Each CDR3 is given with its conserved first and last residue. A D gene is named only where the DNA matches it firmly. Clone size is not always given. Where it is, it says once, few, many or a class for expanded clones.

d_call	v_call	j_call	clone_size	cdr3_nt	cdr3_aa
TRBD1	TRBV25-1	TRBJ2-2	once	TGTGCCAGCAGTGAGGGGGACAGGGACGGAAACACCGGGGAGCTGTTTTTT	CASSEGDRDGNTGELFF
TRBD1	TRBV25-1	TRBJ2-7	-	TGTGCCAGCGGGGACAGGGTCGACGAGCAGTACTTC	CASGDRVDEQYF
TRBD2	TRBV7-9	TRBJ2-3	-	TGTGCCAGCAGCTTCCAGACTAGCAGGAGCACAGATACGCAGTATTTT	CASSFQTSRSTDTQYF
-	TRBV2	TRBJ1-4	-	TGTGCCAGCAGTCTGACAGCTACCCTGATATTAAATGAAAAACTGTTTTTT	CASSLTATLILNEKLFF
-	TRBV5-1	TRBJ1-6	-	TGCGCCAGCAGCTTGAATCCCGATAATTCACCCCTCCACTTT	CASSLNPDNSPLHF
-	TRBV6-1	TRBJ2-7	-	TGTGCCAGCAGTGATTACGGTCTAGCAGGCTACGAGCAGTACTTC	CASSDYGLAGYEQYF
TRBD1	TRBV5-4	TRBJ1-2	-	TGTGCCAGCAGCCCCCGATTAGACAGGGGACGTGGCTACACCTTC	CASSPRLDRGRGYTF
-	TRBV6-5	TRBJ1-1	-	TGTGCCAGCAGTTACTCGATTGGGCAGAACACTGAAGCTTTCTTT	CASSYSIGQNTEAFF
-	TRBV7-9	TRBJ1-5	-	TGTGCCAGCAGCTTAGCGGGAGATAGCAATCAGCCCCAGCATTTT	CASSLAGDSNQPQHF
-	TRBV2	TRBJ2-5	-	TGTGCCAGCAGTCTCGCGGGTGTTCAAGAGACCCAGTACTTC	CASSLAGVQETQYF
TRBD1	TRBV6-6	TRBJ1-1	-	TGTGCCAACTCCAAAGGGACAGCGAACACTGAAGCTTTCTTT	CANSKGTANTEAFF
TRBD1	TRBV6-4	TRBJ2-2	-	TGTGCCAGCAGTGCCGCAGGGGGTACCGGGGAGCTGTTTTTT	CASSAAGGTGELFF
-	TRBV5-1	TRBJ1-4	-	TGCGCCAGCAGCTCGGGAGGGGGGTCTACAGATGAAAAACTGTTTTTT	CASSSGGGSTDEKLFF
-	TRBV2	TRBJ2-7	once	TGTGCCAGCAAGGAGGCAGGGGCCAACGAGCAGTACTTC	CASKEAGANEQYF
TRBD2	TRBV6-2/TRBV6-3	TRBJ2-6	-	TGTGCCAGCAGTTTAACTAGCGGGGGTGGGGCCAACGTCCTGACTTTC	CASSLTSGGGANVLTF
-	TRBV18	TRBJ1-1	-	TGTGCCAGCTCACCCCGGGAGAACACTGAAGCTTTCTTT	CASSPRENTEAFF
-	TRBV12-3/TRBV12-4	TRBJ1-1	-	TGTGCCAGCAGTTACCAGGGAGGGACTGAAGCTTTCTTT	CASSYQGGTEAFF
-	TRBV29-1	TRBJ2-3	-	TGCAGCGTTGCTCAGGGGCGAAGGGTGACGCAGTATTTT	CSVAQGRRVTQYF
-	TRBV5-1	TRBJ2-1	-	TGCGCCAGCAGCTTGGTGAGTAATGAGCAGTTCTTC	CASSLVSNEQFF
-	TRBV5-1	TRBJ1-6	-	TGCGCCAGCAGCCTGGACGGTTATAATTCACCCCTCCACTTT	CASSLDGYNSPLHF
-	TRBV13	TRBJ1-2	-	TGTGCCAGCAGCTTGGGGCAGAACTATGGCTACACCTTC	CASSLGQNYGYTF
-	TRBV6-5	TRBJ2-1	-	TGTGCCAGCAGTTACGGGGGCGACTCCTACAATGAGCAGTTCTTC	CASSYGGDSYNEQFF
TRBD1	TRBV7-9	TRBJ2-7	-	TGTGCCAGCAGCCATTTACAGGGGGCAAACTACGAGCAGTACTTC	CASSHLQGANYEQYF
TRBD1	TRBV19	TRBJ2-7	-	TGTGCCAGTAGTATACCCGGACAGGGGCAGAACGAGCAGTACTTC	CASSIPGQGQNEQYF
-	TRBV5-4	TRBJ1-3	-	TGTGCCCTCGGGGGGGGGCGCGGGCCTGGAAACACCATATATTTT	CALGGGRGPGNTIYF
-	TRBV7-2	TRBJ1-2	-	TGTGCCAGCAGCTTCCGCCAGGCGCGTGGCTACACCTTC	CASSFRQARGYTF
-	TRBV3-1/TRBV3-2	TRBJ2-6	-	TGTGCCAGCAGCCAAGGCAGATCTGGGGCCAACGTCCTGACTTTC	CASSQGRSGANVLTF
TRBD2	TRBV10-1	TRBJ2-1	-	TGCGCCAGCAGTGATCGCGGGGGGAACACAATCGGGGAGCAGTTCTTC	CASSDRGGNTIGEQFF
TRBD1	TRBV10-3	TRBJ1-1	-	TGTGCCATCAGTGATTACGGACAGGGGGCGCCGGGGGACACTGAAGCTTTCTTT	CAISDYGQGAPGDTEAFF
TRBD1	TRBV5-4	TRBJ2-3	-	TGTGCCAGCAGGCTGGGACAGGGGAGGGGAGATACGCAGTATTTT	CASRLGQGRGDTQYF
TRBD1	TRBV4-1	TRBJ1-2	-	TGCGCCAGCAGCCAGGGACAGGGATCACTCTCTGGTGGCTACACCTTC	CASSQGQGSLSGGYTF
-	TRBV12-5	TRBJ2-5	-	TGTGCTAGTGGTCCAGACGGGACAAAAGAGACCCAGTACTTC	CASGPDGTKETQYF
-	TRBV11-2	TRBJ2-2	-	TGTGCCAGCAGCCAAGACGGACATAGGTACACCGGGGAGCTGTTTTTT	CASSQDGHRYTGELFF
-	TRBV27	TRBJ1-1	-	TGTGCCAGCAGTCCTAGACCGCCGATGAACACTGAAGCTTTCTTT	CASSPRPPMNTEAFF
TRBD2	TRBV7-2	TRBJ2-7	-	TGTGCCAGCAGCTCCTCAGCGGGGGGGCCCTACGAGCAGTACTTC	CASSSSAGGPYEQYF
TRBD1	TRBV19	TRBJ1-6	-	TGTGCCAGTACCGTGGACAGGGGCGACAATTCACCCCTCCACTTT	CASTVDRGDNSPLHF
-	TRBV18	TRBJ1-1	-	TGTGCCAGCTCAACTAAGCAGAACACTGAAGCTTTCTTT	CASSTKQNTEAFF
-	TRBV25-1	TRBJ1-1	-	TGTGCCAGCAGTGGCCATCCAGGGCAACAGGGTGAAGCTTTCTTT	CASSGHPGQQGEAFF
TRBD1	TRBV6-4	TRBJ2-3	-	TGTGCCAGCAGCCAGGGGGAAAGCACAGATACGCAGTATTTT	CASSQGESTDTQYF
-	TRBV24-1	TRBJ2-3	-	TGTGCCACCAGTGACCCCGGGACTAGCACAGATACGCAGTATTTT	CATSDPGTSTDTQYF
TRBD1	TRBV13	TRBJ1-2	-	TGTGCCAGCAGCTTAAGGGACAGCTACTATGGCTACACCTTC	CASSLRDSYYGYTF
TRBD1	TRBV6-2/TRBV6-3	TRBJ1-1	-	TGTGCCAGCAGTTCCGACAGGGCTTCAGCTTTCTTT	CASSSDRASAFF
-	TRBV2	TRBJ1-3	few	TGTGCCAGCAGGGAGGGGTTACGGGGCACCATATATTTT	CASREGLRGTIYF
TRBD1	TRBV5-1	TRBJ1-2	once	TGCGCCAGCAGCTTAAATACAGGGGGGAATTACTATGGCTACACCTTC	CASSLNTGGNYYGYTF
TRBD2	TRBV19	TRBJ2-7	-	TGTGCCAGCCGGGAGATAGCGGGGGGGCACGGCGAGCAGTACTTC	CASREIAGGHGEQYF
TRBD1	TRBV4-1	TRBJ2-1	-	TGCGCCAGCAGCGATGGACAGGGAAGCTCCTACAATGAGCAGTTCTTC	CASSDGQGSSYNEQFF
-	TRBV2	TRBJ1-5	-	TGTGCCAGCAGTGAATTAGGCAGGGTGGGAAATCAGCCCCAGCATTTT	CASSELGRVGNQPQHF
-	TRBV13	TRBJ2-3	-	TGTGCCAGCACCAAACAGGGAGAGGGCCGAGATACGCAGTATTTT	CASTKQGEGRDTQYF
TRBD1	TRBV5-1	TRBJ2-7	-	TGCGCCAGCAGCTTGGGGGCAGGGGGCAGTTACGAGCAGTACTTC	CASSLGAGGSYEQYF
TRBD1	TRBV10-2	TRBJ2-1	-	TGCGCCAGCAGTGAGAACAGGGGGCGAGAGCAGTTCTTC	CASSENRGREQFF
-	TRBV6-6	TRBJ2-5	-	TGTGCCATACGGGGAAACCAAGAGACCCAGTACTTC	CAIRGNQETQYF
-	TRBV5-1	TRBJ1-4	-	TGCGCCAGCAGCCTGCAGGGGATGGGAGAAAAACTGTTTTTT	CASSLQGMGEKLFF
TRBD2	TRBV5-1	TRBJ2-5	-	TGCGCCAGCAGCTCGAACCCCCGGGGAGGGCAAGAGACCCAGTACTTC	CASSSNPRGGQETQYF
TRBD2	TRBV7-9	TRBJ2-7	-	TGTGCCAGCAGAGCTAGCGGGGGCGCCTACGAGCAGTACTTC	CASRASGGAYEQYF
TRBD1	TRBV10-1	TRBJ2-3	-	TGCGCCAGCAGTGAGTCTGACAGGGGATTAACAGATACGCAGTATTTT	CASSESDRGLTDTQYF
-	TRBV6-6	TRBJ2-7	-	TGTGCCAGCAGGCGGGACTCCTACGAGCAGTACTTC	CASRRDSYEQYF
TRBD1	TRBV2	TRBJ2-7	-	TGTGCCAGCAGTCACAGGGGGCTGTACGAGCAGTACTTC	CASSHRGLYEQYF
TRBD2	TRBV5-1	TRBJ2-7	-	TGCGCCAGCAGCTTGGGAGTGGTAGCGGGGGAACCTTACGAGCAGTACTTC	CASSLGVVAGEPYEQYF
TRBD2	TRBV10-3	TRBJ2-1	-	TGTGCCATCAATCCGACTAGCGGACAGGAGCAGTTCTTC	CAINPTSGQEQFF
-	TRBV29-1	TRBJ1-2	-	TGCAGCGTGACAGGACCTTCTAACTATGGCTACACCTTC	CSVTGPSNYGYTF